This T cell receptor beta chain was recovered during a study of blood T cell repertoires in COVID-19. Turning to the study itself: The analysed material was cDNA or gDNA that came from T cells, B-cell-depleted T cells, or PBMCs.

Per the germline V gene, CDR1 is MNHEY and CDR2 is SMNVEV (reference sequence). V was trimmed by 5 bases and J by 2 bases, leaving 13 bases between them. This CDR3 is 14 amino acids long. Original handling: How many nucleated cells were present was estimated from reference gene primer amplification. Libraries were prepared by immunoSEQ multiplex PCR; TCRdb keeps only in-frame clonotypes and omits some of them. Clone size and V and J calls were adopted from that table, with D and trimming inferred from the DNA. Among roughly 200,000 clones listed, 70% to 90% were seen once. The material sequenced was peripheral blood. V gene TRBV27 combines with J gene TRBJ2-7; D is perhaps TRBD1 (6 bases). The receptor's source is a woman between 40 and 55 years old who had recovered from COVID-19. The CDR3 DNA reads TGTGCCAGCAGTCCCCACAGGGCAACCTACGAGCAGTACTTC. This gives the protein CASSPHRATYEQYF.